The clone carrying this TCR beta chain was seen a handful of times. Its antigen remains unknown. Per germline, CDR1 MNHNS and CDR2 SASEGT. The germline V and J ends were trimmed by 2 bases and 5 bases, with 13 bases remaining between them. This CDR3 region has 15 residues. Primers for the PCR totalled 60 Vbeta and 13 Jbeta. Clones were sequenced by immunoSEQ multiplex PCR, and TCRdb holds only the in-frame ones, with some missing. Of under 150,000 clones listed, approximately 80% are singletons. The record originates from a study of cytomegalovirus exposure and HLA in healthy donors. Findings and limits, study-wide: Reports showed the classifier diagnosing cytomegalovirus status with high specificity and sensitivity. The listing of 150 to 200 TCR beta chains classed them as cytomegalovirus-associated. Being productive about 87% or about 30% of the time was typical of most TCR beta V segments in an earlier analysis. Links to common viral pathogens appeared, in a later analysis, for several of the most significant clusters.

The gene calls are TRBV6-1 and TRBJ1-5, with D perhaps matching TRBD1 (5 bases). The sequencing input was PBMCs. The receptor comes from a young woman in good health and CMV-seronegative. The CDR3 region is CASSELYGGDQPQHF. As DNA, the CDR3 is TGTGCCAGCAGTGAACTCTACGGGGGAGATCAGCCCCAGCATTTT.